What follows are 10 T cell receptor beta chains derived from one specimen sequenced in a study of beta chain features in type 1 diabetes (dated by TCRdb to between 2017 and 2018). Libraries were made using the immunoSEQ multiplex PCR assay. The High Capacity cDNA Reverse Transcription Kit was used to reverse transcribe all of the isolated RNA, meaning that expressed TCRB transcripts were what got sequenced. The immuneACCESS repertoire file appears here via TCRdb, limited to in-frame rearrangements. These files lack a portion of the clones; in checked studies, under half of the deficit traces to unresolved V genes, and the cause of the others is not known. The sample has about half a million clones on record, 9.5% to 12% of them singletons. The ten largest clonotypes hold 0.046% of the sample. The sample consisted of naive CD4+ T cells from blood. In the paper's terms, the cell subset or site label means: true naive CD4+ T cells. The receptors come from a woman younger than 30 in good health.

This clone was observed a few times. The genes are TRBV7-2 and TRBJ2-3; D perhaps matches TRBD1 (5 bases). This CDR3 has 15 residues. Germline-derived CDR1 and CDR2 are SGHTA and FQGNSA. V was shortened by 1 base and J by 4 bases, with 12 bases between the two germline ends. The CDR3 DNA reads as TGTGCCAGCAGCTTAGGGGGCGCCGGACCAGATACGCAGTATTTT. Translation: CASSLGGAGPDTQYF.

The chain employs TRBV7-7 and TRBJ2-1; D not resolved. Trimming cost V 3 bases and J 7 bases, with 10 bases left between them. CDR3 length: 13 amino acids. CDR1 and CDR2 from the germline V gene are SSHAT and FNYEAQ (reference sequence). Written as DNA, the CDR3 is TGTGCCAGCAGCTTTCGTCCCGAAAATGAGCAGTTCTTC. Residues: CASSFRPENEQFF.

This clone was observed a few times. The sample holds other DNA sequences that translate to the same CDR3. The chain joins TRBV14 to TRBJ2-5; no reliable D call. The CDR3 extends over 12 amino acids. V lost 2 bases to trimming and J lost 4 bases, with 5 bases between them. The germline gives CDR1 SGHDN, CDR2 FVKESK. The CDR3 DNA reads TGTGCCAGCAGCCAAACGAGAGAGACCCAGTACTTC. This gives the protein CASSQTRETQYF.

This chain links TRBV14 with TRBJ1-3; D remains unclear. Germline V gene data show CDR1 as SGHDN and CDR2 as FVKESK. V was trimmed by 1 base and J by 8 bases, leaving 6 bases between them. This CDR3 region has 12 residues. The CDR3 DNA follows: TGTGCCAGCAGCCAAGGGTCCCACACCATATATTTT. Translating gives CASSQGSHTIYF. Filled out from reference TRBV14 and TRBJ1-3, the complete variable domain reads EAGVTQFPSHSVIEKGQTVTLRCDPISGHDNLYWYRRVMGKEIKFLLHFVKESKQDESGMPNNRFLAERTGGTYSTLKVQPAELEDSGVYFCASSQGSHTIYFGEGSWLTVV.

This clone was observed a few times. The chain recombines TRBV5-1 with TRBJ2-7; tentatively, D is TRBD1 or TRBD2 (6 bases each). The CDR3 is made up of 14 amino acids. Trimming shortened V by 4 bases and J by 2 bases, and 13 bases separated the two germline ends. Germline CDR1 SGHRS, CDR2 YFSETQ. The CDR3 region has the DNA TGCGCCAGCAGCACAGGGACTGGAACCTACGAGCAGTACTTC. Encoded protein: CASSTGTGTYEQYF.

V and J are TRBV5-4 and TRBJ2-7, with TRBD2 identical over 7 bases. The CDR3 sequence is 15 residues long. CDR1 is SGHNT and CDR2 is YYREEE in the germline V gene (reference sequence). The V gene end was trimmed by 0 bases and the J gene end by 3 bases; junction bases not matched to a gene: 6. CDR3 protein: CASSLVAGERYEQYF. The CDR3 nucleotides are TGTGCCAGCAGCTTGGTGGCGGGAGAACGCTACGAGCAGTACTTC.

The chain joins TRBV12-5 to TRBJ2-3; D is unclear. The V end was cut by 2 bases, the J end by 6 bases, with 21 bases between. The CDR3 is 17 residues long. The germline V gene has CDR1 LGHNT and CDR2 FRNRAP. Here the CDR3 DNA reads TGTGCTAGTGGTTTGTTCGTCAGGAGACCCGAAAAGGATACGCAGTATTTT. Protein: CASGLFVRRPEKDTQYF.

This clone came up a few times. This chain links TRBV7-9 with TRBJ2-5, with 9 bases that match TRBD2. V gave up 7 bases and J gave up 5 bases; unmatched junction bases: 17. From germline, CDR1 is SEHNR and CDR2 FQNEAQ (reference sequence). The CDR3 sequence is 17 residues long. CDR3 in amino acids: CASIPSASGGSQETQYF. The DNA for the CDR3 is TGTGCCAGCATCCCCTCGGCGAGCGGGGGGTCTCAGGAGACCCAGTACTTC.

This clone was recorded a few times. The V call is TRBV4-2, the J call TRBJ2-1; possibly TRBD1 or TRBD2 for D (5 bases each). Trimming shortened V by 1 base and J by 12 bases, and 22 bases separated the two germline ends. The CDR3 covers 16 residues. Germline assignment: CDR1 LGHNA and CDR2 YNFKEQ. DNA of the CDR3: TGTGCCAGCAGCCAAGTAGGCGAGGGGTTCGGGTTGAGGCAGTTCTTC. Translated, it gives CASSQVGEGFGLRQFF.

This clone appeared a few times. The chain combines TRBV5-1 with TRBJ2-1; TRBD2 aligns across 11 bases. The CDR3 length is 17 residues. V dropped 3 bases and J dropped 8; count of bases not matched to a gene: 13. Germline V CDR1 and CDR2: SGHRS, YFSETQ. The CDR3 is CASSSVILAGVLDEQFF. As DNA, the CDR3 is TGCGCCAGCAGCTCGGTCATACTAGCGGGAGTTTTGGATGAGCAGTTCTTC.